This TCR beta chain was captured by sequencing in a study of PD-1 blockade in classical Hodgkin lymphoma. The method was immunoSEQ multiplex PCR; TCRdb's version includes in-frame clones alone and lacks a portion of them. The sample gives some 4,000 clones, 87% of which show up once; approximately 0.96% is in the top ten. All trial patients relapsed after autologous stem cell transplantation. The study purified CD4+ T cells from thawed PBMCs using magnetic negative selection. Notes on this clone: Its antigen is not known.

CDR3 length: 15 residues. V dropped 1 base and J dropped 5; count of bases not matched to a gene: 5. Germline loops: CDR1 SGHRS, CDR2 YFSETQ. Study-level findings and limits: By C4D1, CD4+ diversity increased significantly, especially in complete responders. Complete responders had baseline diversity similar to newly diagnosed patients.

This clonotype was sampled from a human donor with classical Hodgkin lymphoma. The chain joins TRBV5-1 to TRBJ2-1, with 8 nucleotides matching TRBD1. The sample consisted of CD4+ T cells from blood, taken at baseline. CDR3 in amino acids: CASSLTGGSNNEQFF. In nucleotides, the CDR3 is TGCGCCAGCAGCTTGACAGGGGGATCCAACAATGAGCAGTTCTTC.